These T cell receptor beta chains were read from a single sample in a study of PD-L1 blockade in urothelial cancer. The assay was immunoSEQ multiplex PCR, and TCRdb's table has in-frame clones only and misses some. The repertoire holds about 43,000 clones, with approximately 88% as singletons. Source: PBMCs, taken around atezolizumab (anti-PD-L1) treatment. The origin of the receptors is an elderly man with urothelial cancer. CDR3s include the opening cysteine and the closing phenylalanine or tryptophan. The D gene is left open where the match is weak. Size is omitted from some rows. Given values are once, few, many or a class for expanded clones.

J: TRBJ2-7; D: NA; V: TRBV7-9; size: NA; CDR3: CASSPAEPFYEQYF; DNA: TGTGCCAGCAGCCCTGCGGAGCCCTTCTACGAGCAGTACTTC
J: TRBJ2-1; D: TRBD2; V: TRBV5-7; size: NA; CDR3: CASSFRVGSGRGNEQFF; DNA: TGTGCCAGCAGCTTCAGGGTCGGTAGCGGGAGAGGGAATGAGCAGTTCTTC
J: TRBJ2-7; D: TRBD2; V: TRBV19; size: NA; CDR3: CASKAGGSYEQYF; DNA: TGTGCCAGTAAAGCGGGGGGCTCCTACGAGCAGTACTTC
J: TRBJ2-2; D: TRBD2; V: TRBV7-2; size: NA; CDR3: CASSLGAGVVTGELFF; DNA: TGTGCCAGCAGCTTAGGGGCGGGAGTCGTCACCGGGGAGCTGTTTTTT
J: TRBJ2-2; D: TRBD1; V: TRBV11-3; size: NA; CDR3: CASSLQGAGELFF; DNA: TGTGCCAGCAGCTTACAGGGGGCCGGGGAGCTGTTTTTT
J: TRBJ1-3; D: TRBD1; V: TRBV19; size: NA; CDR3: CASSIGAARGRNFGNTIYF; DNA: TGTGCCAGTAGTATAGGGGCGGCCAGGGGGCGAAATTTCGGAAACACCATATATTTT
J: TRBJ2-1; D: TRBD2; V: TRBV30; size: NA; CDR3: CAWSVQTKSGRGPGGDEQFF; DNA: TGTGCCTGGAGTGTACAGACTAAGAGCGGGAGGGGGCCGGGGGGAGATGAGCAGTTCTTC
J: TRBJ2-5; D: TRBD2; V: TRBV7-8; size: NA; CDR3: CASSPQRSGSLPREAQYF; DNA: TGTGCCAGCAGCCCTCAGCGGAGCGGGAGTTTACCAAGAGAAGCCCAGTACTTC
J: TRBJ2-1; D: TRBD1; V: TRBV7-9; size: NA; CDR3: CASSLAGKTGTLLDEQFF; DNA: TGTGCCAGCAGCTTAGCGGGTAAGACAGGGACCCTTTTGGATGAGCAGTTCTTC
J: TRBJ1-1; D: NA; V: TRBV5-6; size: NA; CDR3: CASSLPLHQGSGTEAFF; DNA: TGTGCCAGCAGCCTCCCCCTACACCAGGGGTCGGGCACTGAAGCTTTCTTT
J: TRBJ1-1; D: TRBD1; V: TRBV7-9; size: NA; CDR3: CASSLGGTGTGTEAFF; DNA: TGTGCCAGCAGCTTAGGGGGTACCGGGACAGGGACCGAAGCTTTCTTT
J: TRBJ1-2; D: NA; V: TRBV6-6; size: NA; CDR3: CASKSGEKVYGYTF; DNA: TGTGCCAGCAAGTCGGGGGAAAAAGTCTATGGCTACACCTTC
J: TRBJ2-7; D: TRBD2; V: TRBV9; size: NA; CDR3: CASSSLAGGPYEQYF; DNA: TGTGCCAGCAGCTCCCTAGCGGGAGGGCCCTACGAGCAGTACTTC
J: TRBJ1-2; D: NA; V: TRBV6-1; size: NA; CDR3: CASSLTDHPDYGYTF; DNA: TGTGCCAGCAGTCTGACAGACCATCCCGACTATGGCTACACCTTC
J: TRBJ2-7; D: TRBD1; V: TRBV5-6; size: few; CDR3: CASSFGTGFSEQYF; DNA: TGTGCCAGCAGCTTCGGGACAGGGTTCTCCGAGCAGTACTTC
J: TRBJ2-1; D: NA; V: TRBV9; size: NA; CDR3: CASSVVPLADEQFF; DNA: TGTGCCAGCAGCGTAGTACCCTTGGCCGATGAGCAGTTCTTC
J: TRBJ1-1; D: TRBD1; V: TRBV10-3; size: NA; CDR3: CAIGQGGTEAFF; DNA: TGTGCCATTGGACAGGGAGGCACTGAAGCTTTCTTT
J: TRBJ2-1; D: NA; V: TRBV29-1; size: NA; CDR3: CSVEALLSEQFF; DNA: TGCAGCGTTGAGGCCCTGTTAAGTGAGCAGTTCTTC
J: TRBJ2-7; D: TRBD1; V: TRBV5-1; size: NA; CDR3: CASSWDRSYEQYF; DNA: TGCGCCAGCAGCTGGGACAGGTCCTACGAGCAGTACTTC
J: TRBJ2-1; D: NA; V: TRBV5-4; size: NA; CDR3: CASSVRTGTVGEQFF; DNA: TGTGCCAGCAGCGTAAGAACAGGGACGGTAGGTGAGCAGTTCTTC
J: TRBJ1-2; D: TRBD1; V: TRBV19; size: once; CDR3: CASSKTGDYGYTF; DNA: TGTGCCAGTAGTAAAACAGGGGACTATGGCTACACCTTC
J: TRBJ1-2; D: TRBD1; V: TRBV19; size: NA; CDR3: CASTRDSLNYGYTF; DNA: TGTGCCAGTACCCGGGACAGTCTTAACTATGGCTACACCTTC
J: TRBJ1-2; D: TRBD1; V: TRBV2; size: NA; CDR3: CASSRDRGKDGYTF; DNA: TGTGCCAGCAGTCGGGACAGGGGAAAGGATGGCTACACCTTC
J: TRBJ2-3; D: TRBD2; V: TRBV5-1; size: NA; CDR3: CASSLRSGTSTDTQYF; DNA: TGCGCCAGCAGCCTGAGAAGCGGGACTAGCACAGATACGCAGTATTTT
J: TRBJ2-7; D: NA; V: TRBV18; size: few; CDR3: CASSRVAVNEQYF; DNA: TGTGCCAGCTCACGAGTTGCGGTGAACGAGCAGTACTTC
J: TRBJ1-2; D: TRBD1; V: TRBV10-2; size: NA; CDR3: CASSEQPGTGVVYTF; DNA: TGCGCCAGCAGTGAGCAACCCGGGACAGGAGTCGTCTACACCTTC
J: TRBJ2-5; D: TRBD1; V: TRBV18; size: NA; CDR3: CASSPQTGGGETQYF; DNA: TGTGCCAGCTCACCACAGACAGGGGGCGGGGAGACCCAGTACTTC
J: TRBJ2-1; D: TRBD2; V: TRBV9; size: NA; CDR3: CASSATSGRNPYNEQFF; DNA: TGTGCCAGCAGCGCGACTAGCGGGAGGAACCCCTACAATGAGCAGTTCTTC
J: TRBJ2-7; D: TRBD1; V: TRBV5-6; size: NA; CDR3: CASSFQGRQGGYEQYF; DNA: TGTGCCAGCAGCTTCCAAGGCCGACAGGGTGGGTACGAGCAGTACTTC
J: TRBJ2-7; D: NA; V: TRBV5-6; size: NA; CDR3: CASRIRGGGNEQYF; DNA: TGTGCCAGCAGGATCCGCGGAGGGGGCAACGAGCAGTACTTC
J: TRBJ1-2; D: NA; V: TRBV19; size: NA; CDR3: CASWEGQRANYGYTF; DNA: TGTGCCAGTTGGGAGGGGCAGCGAGCTAACTATGGCTACACCTTC
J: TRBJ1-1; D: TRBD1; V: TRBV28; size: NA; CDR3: CASSLLRAGGLYTEAFF; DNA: TGTGCCAGCAGTTTATTAAGGGCAGGGGGTCTTTACACTGAAGCTTTCTTT
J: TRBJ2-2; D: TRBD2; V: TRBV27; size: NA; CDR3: CASSSRGSGYFGELFF; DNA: TGTGCCAGCAGTTCCCGGGGTAGCGGGTACTTCGGGGAGCTGTTTTTT
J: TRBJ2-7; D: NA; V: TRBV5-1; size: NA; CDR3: CASSLGPEAYEQYF; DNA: TGCGCCAGCAGCTTGGGACCCGAGGCCTACGAGCAGTACTTC
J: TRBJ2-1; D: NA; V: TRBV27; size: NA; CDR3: CASSRRTNGEQFF; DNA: TGTGCCAGCAGTAGGAGGACCAACGGTGAGCAGTTCTTC
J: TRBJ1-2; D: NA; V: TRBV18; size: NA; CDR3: CASSAQGGGGYGYTF; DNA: TGTGCCAGCTCAGCCCAGGGTGGCGGTGGCTATGGCTACACCTTC
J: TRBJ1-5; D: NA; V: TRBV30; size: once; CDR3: CAWSNEGQSNQPQHF; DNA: TGTGCCTGGAGTAATGAAGGACAGAGCAATCAGCCCCAGCATTTT
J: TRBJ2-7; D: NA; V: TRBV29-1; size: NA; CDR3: CSVGDTGRGEQYF; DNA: TGCAGCGTTGGAGACACCGGTCGGGGCGAGCAGTACTTC
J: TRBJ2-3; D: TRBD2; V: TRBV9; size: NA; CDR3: CASSVGVAGTSGRTQYF; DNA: TGTGCCAGCAGCGTAGGGGTAGCCGGGACTAGCGGGAGAACGCAGTATTTT
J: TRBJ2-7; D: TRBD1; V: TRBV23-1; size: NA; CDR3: CASSRTGSHEQYF; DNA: TGCGCCAGTTCAAGGACAGGTAGCCACGAGCAGTACTTC
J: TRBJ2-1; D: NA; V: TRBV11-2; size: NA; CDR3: CASSLEWTGYNEQFF; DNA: TGTGCCAGCAGCTTAGAATGGACTGGGTACAATGAGCAGTTCTTC
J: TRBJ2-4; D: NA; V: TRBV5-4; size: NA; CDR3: CASSLERAPNNIQYF; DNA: TGTGCCAGCAGCTTGGAGCGGGCTCCCAACAACATTCAGTACTTC